This is a list of T cell receptor beta chains from one sample in a study of OX40 agonist ivuxolimab in advanced cancers. The protocol was immunoSEQ multiplex PCR, while the TCRdb copy is restricted to in-frame clones and leaves out a portion. The sample yields 30,000 to 45,000 clones, 75% to 90% seen once. The sample here was CD4+ or CD8+ T cells sorted from blood, taken in a trial of the OX40 agonist ivuxolimab. The receptors originated from an adult with an advanced solid tumor such as melanoma, head and neck, liver or kidney cancer. The CDR3 runs from the conserved cysteine through the conserved F or W. The order of the fields is V gene, D gene, J gene, clone size, CDR3 DNA, CDR3 protein. The D gene is left open where the match is weak. The listing skips clone size in some rows; elsewhere it reads once, few, many or a size class.

TRBV29-1	TRBD1	TRBJ1-4	NA	TGCAGCGTTGCGTATGGGACAGGGAATGAAAAACTGTTTTTT	CSVAYGTGNEKLFF
TRBV7-6	TRBD2	TRBJ2-3	once	TGTGCCAGCAGTACAGCGGGAGGGACAGATACGCAGTATTTT	CASSTAGGTDTQYF
TRBV28	TRBD1	TRBJ2-5	once	TGTGCCAGCAGCCCACCCCCGGGACAGGGACGGGAGACCCAGTACTTC	CASSPPPGQGRETQYF
TRBV6-5	TRBD1	TRBJ2-7	once	TGTGCCAGCCGGGACAGGGCCTACGAGCAGTACTTC	CASRDRAYEQYF
TRBV15	TRBD1	TRBJ1-6	NA	TGTGCCACCAGCCGCCCTGACAGGGGTTATTCACCCCTCCACTTT	CATSRPDRGYSPLHF
TRBV18	TRBD1	TRBJ1-6	NA	TGTGCCAGCTCACCACCCGGGACAGGGGATTCACCCCTCCACTTT	CASSPPGTGDSPLHF
TRBV19	TRBD1	TRBJ2-7	NA	TGTGCCAGTAGTACGGGACAGTCCTCCTACGAGCAGTACTTC	CASSTGQSSYEQYF
TRBV4-2	NA	TRBJ2-3	NA	TGTGCCAGCAGGATGGGGGTTGCAGATACGCAGTATTTT	CASRMGVADTQYF
TRBV5-1	NA	TRBJ2-1	NA	TGCGCCAGCAGTCCCCCCAAGAGCTCCTACAATGAGCAGTTCTTC	CASSPPKSSYNEQFF
TRBV5-8	NA	TRBJ1-6	once	TGTGCCAGCAAGAATTCGGCACGGAGTTCACCCCTCCACTTT	CASKNSARSSPLHF
TRBV5-1	NA	TRBJ2-7	NA	TGCGCCAGCAGCAGGGAGCCACCGGGATCCGAGACCTACGAGCAGTACTTC	CASSREPPGSETYEQYF
TRBV18	TRBD2	TRBJ2-1	NA	TGTGCCAGCTCACCCGGACTAGAGAAGGGCAATGAGCAGTTCTTC	CASSPGLEKGNEQFF
TRBV5-1	TRBD2	TRBJ2-5	NA	TGCGCCAGCAGCAGGGGACTAGCGGGAGGGTACCAAGAGACCCAGTACTTC	CASSRGLAGGYQETQYF
TRBV5-4	TRBD2	TRBJ2-3	once	TGTGCCAGCAGCCCAACTAGCGGGGGATTTAGCACAGATACGCAGTATTTT	CASSPTSGGFSTDTQYF
TRBV7-6	NA	TRBJ1-6	NA	TGTGCCAGCAGCTTAGGTGGGATTTCACCCCTCCACTTT	CASSLGGISPLHF
TRBV5-1	NA	TRBJ2-5	NA	TGCGCCAGCAGCTCCCACCCCCGTAGGGAGACCCAGTACTTC	CASSSHPRRETQYF
TRBV29-1	NA	TRBJ1-1	NA	TGCAGCGTTGAAGATTGGGCTCCGGGACACCCCCGCGGAGCTTTCTTT	CSVEDWAPGHPRGAFF
TRBV19	NA	TRBJ1-5	NA	TGTGCCATCTCGAAATCCGAAGGTGCGGGGGCGTATAGCAATCAGCCCCAGCATTTT	CAISKSEGAGAYSNQPQHF
TRBV6-1	TRBD1	TRBJ2-5	NA	TGTGCCAGCACCTGGGGACAGCAAGAGACCCAGTACTTC	CASTWGQQETQYF
TRBV9	NA	TRBJ2-2	few	TGTGCCAGCAGCGTAGGGGGGGCGAACACCGGGGAGCTGTTTTTT	CASSVGGANTGELFF
TRBV6-1	TRBD1	TRBJ1-2	few	TGTGCCAGCAGTGAAACAGGGGGCGGAGGCTACACCTTC	CASSETGGGGYTF
TRBV7-2	NA	TRBJ2-5	NA	TGTGCCAGCAGAGGACTGGGGAAGACCCAGTACTTC	CASRGLGKTQYF
TRBV6-1	NA	TRBJ1-2	NA	TGTGCCAGCAGGATAGGGGGGGGCTATGGCTACACCTTC	CASRIGGGYGYTF
TRBV7-9	NA	TRBJ2-5	NA	TGTGCCAGCAGCTTGAGGCAGAAAGAGACCCAGTACTTC	CASSLRQKETQYF
TRBV20-1	NA	TRBJ1-2	NA	TGCAGGGCCCTCGGGGGGGATCCAGAAACCTTC	CRALGGDPETF
TRBV5-1	TRBD2	TRBJ2-5	NA	TGCTCATCCGAATCCGGGACTAGCGGCTTCCAAGAGACCCAGTACTTC	CSSESGTSGFQETQYF
TRBV5-1	NA	TRBJ2-5	NA	TGCGCCAGCAGCCGGGCCGGACAAGAGACCCAGTACTTC	CASSRAGQETQYF
TRBV18	NA	TRBJ2-2	NA	TGTGCCAGCTCATGGGCCGGGACTCAGAACACCGGGGAGCTGTTTTTT	CASSWAGTQNTGELFF
TRBV10-3	NA	TRBJ2-1	NA	TGTGCCATCGGGGGTATTGGGGAGGCTGAGCAGTTCTTC	CAIGGIGEAEQFF
TRBV4-1	NA	TRBJ1-1	NA	TGCGCCAGCAGCCAAGTTTCATACCGGGTGGTCACTGAAGCTTTCTTT	CASSQVSYRVVTEAFF
TRBV19	NA	TRBJ2-7	NA	TGTGCCAGTGCCCGGGAGGGACAGGGCGCCTTCTACGAGCAGTACTTC	CASAREGQGAFYEQYF
TRBV7-9	NA	TRBJ2-7	NA	TGTACCAGCAGCTCGCCGAAAACGTCGGTCGAGCAGTACTTC	CTSSSPKTSVEQYF
TRBV18	NA	TRBJ1-5	NA	TGTGCCAGCTCACCGGTCGGGAGCGGGCCCCAGCATTTT	CASSPVGSGPQHF
TRBV28	NA	TRBJ1-1	once	TGTGCCAGCCAAGACGGGACCTTGAACACTGAAGCTTTCTTT	CASQDGTLNTEAFF
TRBV30	TRBD2	TRBJ2-1	NA	TGTGCCGCCCTTCATCCAGCGGGAGGACGGTACAATGAGCAGTTCTTC	CAALHPAGGRYNEQFF
TRBV7-2	NA	TRBJ2-5	NA	TGTGCCAGCAGCCAACTCGATCAAGAGACCCAGTACTTC	CASSQLDQETQYF
TRBV30	NA	TRBJ1-6	NA	TGTGCGACAAACAGGGCAGCGGATTCACCCCTCCACTTT	CATNRAADSPLHF
TRBV5-1	NA	TRBJ2-1	NA	TGCGCCAGCAGCTTGGACGGGGGATCGAATGAGCAGTTCTTC	CASSLDGGSNEQFF
TRBV9	TRBD1	TRBJ2-7	NA	TGTGCCAGCAGCGTAGAGGAGACAGGGGGCCGCGAGCAGTACTTC	CASSVEETGGREQYF
TRBV6-6	NA	TRBJ1-5	NA	TGTGCCAGCAGTTACACCATCGGTCAGCCCCAGCATTTT	CASSYTIGQPQHF
TRBV30	NA	TRBJ1-5	NA	TGTGCCTGGAGTGTAGGACGAGGCACTCAGCCCCAGCATTTT	CAWSVGRGTQPQHF
TRBV6-6	NA	TRBJ2-3	NA	TGTGCCAGCAGTTACGTCGGGGTCCGAACAGATACGCAGTATTTT	CASSYVGVRTDTQYF
TRBV4-1	TRBD2	TRBJ2-1	NA	TGCGCCAGCAGCCAACCTCTAGCGGGGACTGAGCAGTTCTTC	CASSQPLAGTEQFF
TRBV7-2	NA	TRBJ2-1	NA	TGTGCCAGCAGCCCGCGGGGCGCTGGCTCCTACAATGAGCAGTTCTTC	CASSPRGAGSYNEQFF
TRBV4-1	NA	TRBJ2-7	NA	TGCGCCAGCAGCCAAGGCGGTTGGGGGGCTACCTACGAGCAGTACTTC	CASSQGGWGATYEQYF
TRBV5-8	TRBD1	TRBJ1-5	NA	TGTGCCAGCAGCTCGGGACAGGGGGGACAGCCCCAGCATTTT	CASSSGQGGQPQHF
TRBV7-6	TRBD1	TRBJ2-2	NA	TGTGCCAGCAGCGAGACAGGGGGCTCAGGGTTGGGCACCGGGGAGCTGTTTTTT	CASSETGGSGLGTGELFF
TRBV5-1	NA	TRBJ2-3	NA	TGCGCCAGCAGCTCACCTAGTTTTAGCGGCACAGATACGCAGTATTTT	CASSSPSFSGTDTQYF